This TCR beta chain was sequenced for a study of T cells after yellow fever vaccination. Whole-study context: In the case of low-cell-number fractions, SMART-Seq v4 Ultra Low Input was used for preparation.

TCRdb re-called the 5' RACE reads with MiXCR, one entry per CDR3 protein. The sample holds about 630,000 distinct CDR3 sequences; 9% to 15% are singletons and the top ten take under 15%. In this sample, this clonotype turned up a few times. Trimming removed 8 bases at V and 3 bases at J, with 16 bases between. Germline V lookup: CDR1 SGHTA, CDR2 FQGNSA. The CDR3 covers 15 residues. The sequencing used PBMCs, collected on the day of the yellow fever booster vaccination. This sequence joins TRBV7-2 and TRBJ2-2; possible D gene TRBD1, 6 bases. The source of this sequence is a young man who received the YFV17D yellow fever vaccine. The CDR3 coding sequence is TGTGCCAGCGCGGACAGAAGACAGGACACCGGGGAGCTGTTTTTT. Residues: CASADRRQDTGELFF.